The entry below describes one T cell receptor (beta chain). This sample stems from a study of technical replicates of blood from a few donors. Germline V gene data show CDR1 as SGHDT and CDR2 as YYEEEE. The junction had 7 bases not matched to a gene; V was cut back by 3 bases and J by 4 bases. The CDR3 is 14 residues long. Sequencing was performed with immunoSEQ multiplex PCR; in TCRdb, only in-frame clones are kept and a portion is missing. The sample has about 54,000 clones, around 94% seen once. Material for sequencing was T cells isolated from PBMCs. This clonotype was sampled from a human donor in good health. The V and J genes are TRBV5-6 and TRBJ2-7; 7 positions match TRBD1. The CDR3 DNA reads TGTGCCAGCAGCTCCGGGACAGACTTTTACGAGCAGTACTTC. It codes for CASSSGTDFYEQYF.